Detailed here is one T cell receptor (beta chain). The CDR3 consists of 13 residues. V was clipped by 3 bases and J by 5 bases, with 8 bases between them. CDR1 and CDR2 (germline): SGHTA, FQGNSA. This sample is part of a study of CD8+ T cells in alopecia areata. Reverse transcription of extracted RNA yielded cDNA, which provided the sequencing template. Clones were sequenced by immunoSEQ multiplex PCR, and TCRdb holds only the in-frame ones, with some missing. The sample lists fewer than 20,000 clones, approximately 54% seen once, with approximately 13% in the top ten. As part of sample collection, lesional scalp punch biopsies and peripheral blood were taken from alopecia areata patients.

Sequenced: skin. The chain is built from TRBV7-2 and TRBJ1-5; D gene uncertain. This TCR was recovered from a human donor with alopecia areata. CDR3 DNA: TGTGCCAGCAGCTTCGACGGATATCAGCCCCAGCATTTT. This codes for CASSFDGYQPQHF.